This T cell receptor beta chain stems from a study of T cell responses to AZD1222 COVID-19 vaccine. The study's findings and limits: The number of AZD1222 recipients seropositive at baseline was only 5 to 7. Spike-spanning, vaccine-associated CD4 TCRs were dominant at 160-218 and 743-854. Sampling that yielded the repertoires occurred only after the peak T cell response. Spike-specific TCR breadth and depth went up after people got two AZD1222 doses.

As regards this clone: Its target is not known.

Germline V lookup: CDR1 MNHEY, CDR2 SMNVEV (reference sequence). Trimming cost V 2 bases and J 2 bases, with 7 bases left between them. CDR3 size: 14 residues. Profiling relied on immunoSEQ multiplex PCR, and the TCRdb table lists in-frame clones only, not all of them. The sample records over 110,000 clones, 90% being singletons. This clonotype was sampled from an adult who received the AZD1222 COVID-19 vaccine. The J gene is TRBJ2-1, the V gene TRBV27; D unclear. This sample comprised peripheral blood, obtained 28 days after the second AZD1222 dose. CDR3 sequence (DNA): TGTGCCAGCAGTTTAGGGGTAGCCTACAATGAGCAGTTCTTC. Amino acids: CASSLGVAYNEQFF.